The 21 T cell receptor beta chains in this list originate from one sample, sequenced in a study of T cell repertoires in cytomegalovirus infection. The antigens of these receptors remain unknown. TCRdb reanalysed the reads using MiXCR and keeps one entry per CDR3 protein. In the table there are roughly 68,000 distinct CDR3 sequences, 20% to 25% of which are singletons. The sample was CD8+ T cells from cultured PBMCs, taken from culture after CMV antigen stimulation. These receptors were collected from a human donor in good health (CMV status not recorded). Some clones in this sample may be carry-over from other donors' samples.

This clonotype has just a few counts. The chain links TRBV7-6 to TRBJ2-1, with 7 bases fitting TRBD2. V shed 1 base and J 7 bases; nucleotides not matched to a gene: 1. The CDR3 covers 13 residues. From germline, CDR1 is SGHVS and CDR2 FNYEAQ. CDR3 protein: CASSLGEGNEQFF. In nucleotides, the CDR3 is TGTGCCAGCAGCTTAGGGGAGGGTAATGAGCAGTTCTTC.

This clonotype was found many times. V is TRBV7-2 and J is TRBJ2-1; 9 bases align to TRBD1. Germline V gene sequence: CDR1 SGHTA, CDR2 FQGNSA. This CDR3 is 14 amino acids long. The V gene end was trimmed by 5 bases and the J gene end by 7 bases; junction bases not matched to a gene: 6. The CDR3 DNA reads as TGTGCCAGCAGCAGGGGACAGGGAAGGAATGAGCAGTTCTTC. Translation gives CASSRGQGRNEQFF.

This clonotype was found a few times. This chain uses TRBV4-1 with TRBJ2-7; D is unclear. Trimming stripped 4 bases from V and 5 bases from J, with 6 bases between. This CDR3 has 11 amino acids. Germline CDR1 and CDR2: MGHRA and YSYEKL. The CDR3 sequence is CASSLRHEQYF. Here the CDR3 DNA reads TGCGCCAGCAGCCTGCGGCACGAGCAGTACTTC.

This clonotype was detected a few times. The chain carries TRBV11-2 and TRBJ2-5, with D tentatively TRBD1 or TRBD2 (5 bases each). The CDR3 contains 14 residues. V was shortened by 5 bases and J by 2 bases, with 12 bases between the two germline ends. Germline-derived CDR1 and CDR2 are SGHAT and FQNNGV. Here the CDR3 reads CASSVYWGQETQYF. Here the CDR3 DNA reads TGTGCCAGCAGCGTGTACTGGGGGCAAGAGACCCAGTACTTC.

This clonotype has a handful of counts. The chain has TRBV7-8 and TRBJ1-4, with a possible D match to TRBD1 (5 bases). This CDR3 has 15 amino acids. Between the trimmed V and J ends, which lost 0 bases and 14 bases, there was a span of 19 bases. CDR1 is SGHVS, CDR2 FQNEAQ, per germline. The CDR3 loop is CASSLAGAGSVQLFF. The CDR3 DNA reads TGTGCCAGCAGCTTAGCCGGGGCAGGATCGGTACAGCTGTTTTTT. The whole variable domain, remainder taken from reference TRBV7-8 and TRBJ1-4, is GAGVSQSPRYKVAKRGQDVALRCDPISGHVSLFWYQQALGQGPEFLTYFQNEAQLDKSGLPSDRFFAERPEGSVSTLKIQRTQQEDSAVYLCASSLAGAGSVQLFFGSGTQLSVL.

This chain connects TRBV2 to TRBJ1-5; no clear D gene. The germline V and J ends were trimmed by 3 bases and 4 bases, with 10 bases remaining between them. This CDR3 region has 14 residues. In germline, CDR1 is SNHLY, CDR2 FYNNEI. This chain's CDR3 is CASSEEAMNQPQHF. Written as DNA, the CDR3 is TGTGCCAGCAGTGAGGAGGCGATGAATCAGCCCCAGCATTTT.

This chain joins TRBV5-1 and TRBJ2-2; D is ambiguous. Trimming took 4 bases from V and 4 from J, leaving 11 bases between them. Per germline, CDR1 SGHRS and CDR2 YFSETQ. The CDR3 is made up of 14 amino acids. CDR3: CASSPETATGELFF. The CDR3 DNA reads TGCGCCAGCAGCCCGGAAACAGCCACCGGGGAGCTGTTTTTT.

This clonotype has more than one count but fewer than ten. The rearrangement uses TRBV12-3 or TRBV12-4 and TRBJ1-5; no clear D gene. Deletions cut 3 bases from V and 4 bases from J, with 13 bases between. CDR3 length equals 15 residues. The DNA for the CDR3 is TGTGCCAGCAGTTTCTTACCTTCTAATAATCAGCCCCAGCATTTT. This translates into CASSFLPSNNQPQHF.

This clonotype was counted only a few times. The chain couples TRBV7-2 to TRBJ2-7; D may match TRBD1 or TRBD2 (5 bases each). From germline, CDR1 is SGHTA and CDR2 FQGNSA. The V and J ends lost 3 bases and 5 bases respectively, with 17 bases between them. CDR3 length: 15 amino acids. The CDR3 region has the DNA TGTGCCAGCAGCTTTCACGGGACGACGAGGCACGAGCAGTACTTC. Translated: CASSFHGTTRHEQYF.

Of note for this clonotype: Its ends do not fully match the called genes, so a read error is possible. The genes are TRBV4-3 and TRBJ2-5; tentative D call: TRBD1 (5 bases). The germline V gene encodes CDR1 LGHNA and CDR2 YSLEER. The CDR3 is 16 amino acids. The CDR3, as DNA: TGCGCCAGCAGTCAAGAGTGGGGCAGGGCCCAAGAGACCCAGTACTTC. This encodes CASSQEWGRAQETQYF.

This clonotype has more than one count but fewer than ten. The chain joins TRBV7-6 to TRBJ2-1; TRBD2 is a possible D gene (6 bases). V lost 5 bases, J lost 0 bases, and 14 bases lay in between. CDR3 size: 16 residues. Germline CDR1 reads SGHVS; CDR2 reads FNYEAQ. CDR3 residues: CASSAGRGSSYNEQFF. The CDR3 DNA reads TGTGCCAGCAGCGCTGGACGGGGGAGCTCCTACAATGAGCAGTTCTTC.

The rearrangement joins TRBV7-9 to TRBJ2-2, with 7 bases that match TRBD1. V was clipped by 5 bases and J by 1 base; unmatched bases: 7. Germline V gene sequence: CDR1 SEHNR, CDR2 FQNEAQ (reference sequence). The CDR3 consists of 16 residues. The CDR3 nucleotides read TGTGCCAGCAGCATAAGGGACAGCCTGAACACCGGGGAGCTGTTTTTT. It is translated as CASSIRDSLNTGELFF.

The V call is TRBV7-8, the J call TRBJ1-1, with D unclear. The CDR3 has 12 amino acids. Germline CDR1 is SGHVS and CDR2 is FQNEAQ. Trimming took off 8 bases at V and 3 bases at J, with 10 bases between the two ends. The CDR3, as DNA: TGTGCCAGCTCAAGTAAATACACTGAAGCTTTCTTT. Amino acid sequence: CASSSKYTEAFF. Full variable domain (rest looked up from reference TRBV7-8 and TRBJ1-1): GAGVSQSPRYKVAKRGQDVALRCDPISGHVSLFWYQQALGQGPEFLTYFQNEAQLDKSGLPSDRFFAERPEGSVSTLKIQRTQQEDSAVYLCASSSKYTEAFFGQGTRLTVV.

The chain links TRBV20-1 to TRBJ1-6; D unclear. Germline CDR1 is DFQATT and CDR2 is SNEGSKA (reference sequence). V was pared by 0 bases and J by 0 bases, with 12 bases between. This CDR3 spans 17 amino acids. CDR3 loop: CSARDFGRNSYNSPLHF. For the CDR3, the DNA is TGCAGTGCTAGAGATTTTGGCAGAAACTCCTATAATTCACCCCTCCACTTT.

A few counts support this clonotype. The chain has TRBV27 and TRBJ2-3; no clear D gene. This CDR3 has 11 amino acids. CDR1 and CDR2 from the germline V gene are MNHEY and SMNVEV (reference sequence). V was pared by 5 bases and J by 2 bases, with 2 bases between. The CDR3 nucleotides are TGTGCCAGCAGTACCACAGATACGCAGTATTTT. Residues: CASSTTDTQYF.

This clonotype turned up a few times. The chain employs TRBV6-2 or TRBV6-3 and TRBJ2-1, with D unresolved. V lost 0 bases to trimming and J lost 9 bases, with 6 bases between them. Germline V lookup: CDR1 MNHEY, CDR2 SVGEGT. There are 12 residues in the CDR3. The CDR3 loop reads CASSYSGAEQFF. Here the CDR3 DNA reads TGTGCCAGCAGTTACTCGGGCGCTGAGCAGTTCTTC.

CDR3 bases: TGTGCCAGCAGCCCCTTCAGGAGCGGGGGCACAGATACGCAGTATTTT. This sequence encodes CASSPFRSGGTDTQYF. The rearrangement links TRBV7-9 to TRBJ2-3, with 7 bases lining up with TRBD2. The V gene end was trimmed by 5 bases and the J gene end by 1 base; junction bases not matched to a gene: 9. The CDR3 has 16 residues. CDR1 and CDR2 from the germline V gene are SEHNR and FQNEAQ (reference sequence).

The chain has TRBV4-3 and TRBJ1-2; 12 bases line up with TRBD1. CDR3 length: 18 amino acids. V was clipped by 1 base and J by 0 bases; unmatched bases: 6. Germline CDR1 is LGHNA and CDR2 is YSLEER. The CDR3 DNA reads TGCGCCAGCAGCCAAGTACCACGGGACAGGGGGCCTAACTATGGCTACACCTTC. Translating gives CASSQVPRDRGPNYGYTF.

The rearrangement uses TRBV7-2 and TRBJ1-5; 7 nucleotides agree with TRBD1. Germline loops: CDR1 SGHTA, CDR2 FQGNSA. V was pared by 3 bases and J by 4 bases, with 3 bases of the junction left unmatched. This CDR3 is 14 amino acids long. In nucleotides, the CDR3 is TGTGCCAGCAGCTTGACAGGGTTGAATCAGCCCCAGCATTTT. Its translation: CASSLTGLNQPQHF.

This clonotype was detected a few times. This rearrangement joins TRBV7-2 to TRBJ1-1; TRBD1 matches at 7 bases. The CDR3 covers 15 residues. V shed 3 bases and J 0 bases; nucleotides not matched to a gene: 4. Germline V lookup: CDR1 SGHTA, CDR2 FQGNSA. The CDR3 DNA reads TGTGCCAGCAGCTTGACAGGGAACATGAACACTGAAGCTTTCTTT. The encoded protein is CASSLTGNMNTEAFF.

This clonotype has only a few counts. This chain connects TRBV7-2 to TRBJ2-5; no reliable D call. CDR1 SGHTA and CDR2 FQGNSA come from the germline V gene. The CDR3 contains 19 residues. Trimming removed 6 bases at V and 5 bases at J, with 31 bases between. The CDR3 DNA is TGTGCCAGCAGTTCTACTCCCCAGAACGCGGCGGTCCTGGGCGAGACCCAGTACTTC. It specifies CASSSTPQNAAVLGETQYF.